This record concerns one T cell receptor (beta chain) sequence. Antigen specificity is unknown. The data were taken from a study of blood T cells in healthy people across ages. For the study at large: About one barcoded beta molecule per two T cells came from capture by template switching.

Whenever a sample was processed, at least 7 million PBMCs were isolated. Study-level results: Diversity of TCR beta per million T cells declined in a roughly linear way with age.

For the second PCR, which ran for about 6 to 11 cycles, a sample-barcoded 5' primer and a J-beta primer mix were used. TCRdb independently ran MiXCR on the 5' RACE reads; one entry per CDR3 protein. The sample includes 1.5 million to 2 million distinct CDR3 sequences, approximately 28% seen only once; the top ten take 6.5% to 8.5%. The ends lost 3 bases at V and 4 bases at J; junction bases unmatched: 4. The germline V gene encodes CDR1 SQVTM and CDR2 ANQGSEA. This CDR3 is built from 13 residues. The gene calls are TRBV29-1 and TRBJ1-2, with 8 bases fitting TRBD1. Sample: blood. This sequence originates from a woman between 25 and 40 years old in good health. This CDR3 reads CSVETGVAYGYTF. In DNA form, the CDR3 reads TGCAGCGTTGAGACAGGGGTAGCCTATGGCTACACCTTC.